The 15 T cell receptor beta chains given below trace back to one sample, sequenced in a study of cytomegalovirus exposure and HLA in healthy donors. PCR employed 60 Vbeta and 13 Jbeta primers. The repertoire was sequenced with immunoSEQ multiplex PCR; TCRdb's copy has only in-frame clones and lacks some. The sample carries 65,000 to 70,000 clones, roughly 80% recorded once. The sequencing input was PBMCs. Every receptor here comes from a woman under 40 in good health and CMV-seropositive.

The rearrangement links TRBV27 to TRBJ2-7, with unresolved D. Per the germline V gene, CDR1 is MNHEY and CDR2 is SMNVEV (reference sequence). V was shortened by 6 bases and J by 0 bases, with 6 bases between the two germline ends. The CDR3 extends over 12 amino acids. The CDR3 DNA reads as TGTGCCAGCAGCCCCAGCTCCTACGAGCAGTACTTC. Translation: CASSPSSYEQYF.

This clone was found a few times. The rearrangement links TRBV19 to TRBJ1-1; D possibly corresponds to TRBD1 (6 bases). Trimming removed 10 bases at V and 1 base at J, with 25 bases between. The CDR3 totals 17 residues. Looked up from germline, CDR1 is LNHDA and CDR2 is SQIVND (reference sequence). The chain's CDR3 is CATPSTEQGLENTEAFF. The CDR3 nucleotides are TGTGCCACCCCTTCGACAGAACAGGGATTGGAGAACACTGAAGCTTTCTTT.

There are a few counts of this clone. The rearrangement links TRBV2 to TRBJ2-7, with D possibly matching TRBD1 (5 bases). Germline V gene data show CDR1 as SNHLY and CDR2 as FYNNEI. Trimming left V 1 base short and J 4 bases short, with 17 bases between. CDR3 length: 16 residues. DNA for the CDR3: TGTGCCAGCAGTGAAGGGTTGGGGCAGGGCGGATACGAGCAGTACTTC. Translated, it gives CASSEGLGQGGYEQYF.

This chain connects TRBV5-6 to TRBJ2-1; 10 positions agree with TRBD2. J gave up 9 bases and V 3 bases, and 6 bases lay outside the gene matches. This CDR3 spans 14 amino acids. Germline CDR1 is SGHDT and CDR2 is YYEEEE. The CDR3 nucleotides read TGTGCCAGCAGCTACCCCATAGCGGGAGGTGAGCAGTTCTTC. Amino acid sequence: CASSYPIAGGEQFF.

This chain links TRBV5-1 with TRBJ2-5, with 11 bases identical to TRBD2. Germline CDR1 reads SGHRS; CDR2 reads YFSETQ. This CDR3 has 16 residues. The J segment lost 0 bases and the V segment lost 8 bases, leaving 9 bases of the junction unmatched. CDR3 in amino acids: CASSFSGRGYQETQYF. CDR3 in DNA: TGCGCCAGTTCCTTTAGCGGGAGGGGGTACCAAGAGACCCAGTACTTC.

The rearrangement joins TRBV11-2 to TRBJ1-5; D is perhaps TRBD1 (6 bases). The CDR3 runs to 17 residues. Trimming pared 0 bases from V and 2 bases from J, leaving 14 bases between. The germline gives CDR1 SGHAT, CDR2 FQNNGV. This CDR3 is CASSLDGGRGGNQPQHF. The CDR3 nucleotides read TGTGCCAGCAGCTTAGATGGGGGCAGGGGAGGCAATCAGCCCCAGCATTTT.

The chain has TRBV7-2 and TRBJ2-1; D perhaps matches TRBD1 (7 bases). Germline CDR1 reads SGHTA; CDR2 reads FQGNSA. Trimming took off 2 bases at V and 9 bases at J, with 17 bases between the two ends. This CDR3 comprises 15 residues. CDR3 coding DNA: TGTGCCAGCAGCTTACTTGTCAGGGGGGCGAGTGAGCAGTTCTTC. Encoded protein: CASSLLVRGASEQFF.

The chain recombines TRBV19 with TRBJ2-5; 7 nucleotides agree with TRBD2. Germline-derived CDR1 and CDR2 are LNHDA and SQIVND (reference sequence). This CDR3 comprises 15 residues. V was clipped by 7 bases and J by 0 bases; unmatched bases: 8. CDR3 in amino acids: CASKERDQYQETQYF. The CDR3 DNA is TGTGCCAGTAAGGAGCGGGATCAGTACCAAGAGACCCAGTACTTC. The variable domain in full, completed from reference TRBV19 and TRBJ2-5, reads DGGITQSPKYLFRKEGQNVTLSCEQNLNHDAMYWYRQDPGQGLRLIYYSQIVNDFQKGDIAEGYSVSREKKESFPLTVTSAQKNPTAFYLCASKERDQYQETQYFGPGTRLLVL.

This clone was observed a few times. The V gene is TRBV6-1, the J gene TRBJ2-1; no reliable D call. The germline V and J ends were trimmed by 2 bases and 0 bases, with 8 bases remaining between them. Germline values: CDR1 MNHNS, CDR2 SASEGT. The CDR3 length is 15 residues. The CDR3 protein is CASSEFPNSYNEQFF. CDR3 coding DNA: TGTGCCAGCAGTGAATTCCCAAACTCCTACAATGAGCAGTTCTTC.

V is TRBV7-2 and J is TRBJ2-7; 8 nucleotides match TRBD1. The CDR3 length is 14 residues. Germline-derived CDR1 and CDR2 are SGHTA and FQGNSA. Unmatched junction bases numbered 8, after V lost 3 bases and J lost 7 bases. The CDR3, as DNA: TGTGCCAGCAGCTTCGGGACAGGTATAGCTGAGCAGTACTTC. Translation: CASSFGTGIAEQYF.

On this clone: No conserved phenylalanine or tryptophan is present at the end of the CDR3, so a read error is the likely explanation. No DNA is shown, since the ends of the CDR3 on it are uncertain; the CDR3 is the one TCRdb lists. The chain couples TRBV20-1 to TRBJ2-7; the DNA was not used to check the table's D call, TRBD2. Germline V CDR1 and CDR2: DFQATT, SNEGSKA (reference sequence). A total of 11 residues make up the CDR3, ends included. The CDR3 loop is CSARVSGLAVL.

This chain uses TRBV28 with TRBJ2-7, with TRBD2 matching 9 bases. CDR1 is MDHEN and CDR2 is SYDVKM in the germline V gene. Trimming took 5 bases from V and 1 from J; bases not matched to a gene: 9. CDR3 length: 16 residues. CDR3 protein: CASSPPLAGVSYEQYF. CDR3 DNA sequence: TGTGCCAGCAGTCCCCCATTAGCGGGAGTTTCCTACGAGCAGTACTTC.

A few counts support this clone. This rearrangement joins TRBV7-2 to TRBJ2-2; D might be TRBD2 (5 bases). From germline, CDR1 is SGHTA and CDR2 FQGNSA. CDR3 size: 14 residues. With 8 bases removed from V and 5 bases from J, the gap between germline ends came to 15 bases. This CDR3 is CASHRGGVTGELFF. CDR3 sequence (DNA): TGTGCCAGCCACCGGGGTGGCGTGACCGGGGAGCTGTTTTTT.

DNA for the CDR3: TGCGCCAGCAGCCCAGGGGCCATGAACACTGAAGCTTTCTTT. Translated: CASSPGAMNTEAFF. The rearrangement uses TRBV4-3 and TRBJ1-1; D is possibly TRBD1 (6 bases). The CDR3 consists of 14 residues. Germline loops: CDR1 LGHNA, CDR2 YSLEER. V dropped 4 bases and J dropped 0 bases, with 9 bases sitting between them.

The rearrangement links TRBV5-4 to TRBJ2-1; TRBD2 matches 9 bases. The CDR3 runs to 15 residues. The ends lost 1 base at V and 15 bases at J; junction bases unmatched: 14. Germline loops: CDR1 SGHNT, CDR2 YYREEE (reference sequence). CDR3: CASSLREVAGAKPFF. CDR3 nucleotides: TGTGCCAGCAGCTTGAGGGAAGTAGCGGGGGCCAAACCGTTCTTC.